This is a list of T cell receptor beta chains from one sample in a study of response to subunit inactivated influenza vaccine. TCRdb independently ran MiXCR on the RT-PCR reads; one entry per CDR3 protein. The sample yields about half a million distinct CDR3 sequences, roughly 23% seen once. The specimen comprised CD4+ T cells sorted from PBMCs, sampled around 5 days after vaccination. The receptors were sampled from a man aged 50 or older who received an inactivated influenza vaccine. CDR3s include the opening cysteine and the closing phenylalanine or tryptophan. Fields, in order: V gene, D gene, clone size, J gene, CDR3 protein, CDR3 DNA. A D gene is named only where the DNA matches it firmly. Size tells how often a clone was seen (once, few, many) or the class of an expanded clone, and some rows leave it out.

TRBV20-1,TRBD2,few,TRBJ2-7,CSADPGTSSYEQYF,TGCAGTGCCGACCCCGGGACTAGCTCCTACGAGCAGTACTTC
TRBV5-6,.,few,TRBJ2-5,CASSSGLLQETQYF,TGTGCCAGCAGCTCGGGACTTTTACAAGAGACCCAGTACTTC
TRBV10-3,.,.,TRBJ2-5,CAISSAGQQETQYF,TGTGCCATCAGTTCTGCGGGACAGCAAGAGACCCAGTACTTC
TRBV4-1,.,few,TRBJ2-7,CASSQGPSQSYEQYF,TGCGCCAGCAGCCAAGGTCCCTCGCAGTCCTACGAGCAGTACTTC
TRBV20-1,TRBD2,.,TRBJ2-1,CSARVFGGASYNEQFF,TGCAGTGCTAGAGTTTTCGGGGGGGCGAGTTACAATGAGCAGTTCTTC
TRBV6-1,TRBD1,few,TRBJ2-7,CASRTDRVSYEQYF,TGTGCCAGCAGAACGGACAGGGTCAGTTACGAGCAGTACTTC
TRBV6-2/TRBV6-3,TRBD1,.,TRBJ1-5,CASTDPSGGGGQPQHF,TGTGCCAGCACCGACCCCTCAGGGGGCGGTGGTCAGCCCCAGCATTTT
TRBV18,.,.,TRBJ2-2,CASSPPVSANTGELFF,TGTGCCAGCTCACCACCGGTCAGCGCGAACACCGGGGAGCTGTTTTTT
TRBV20-1,TRBD1,few,TRBJ2-5,CSARGSRGETQYF,TGCAGTGCTAGAGGAAGCAGGGGGGAGACCCAGTACTTC
TRBV7-2,TRBD2,.,TRBJ2-2,CASSLVASGGRTGELFF,TGTGCCAGCAGCTTAGTGGCTAGCGGGGGAAGGACCGGGGAGCTGTTTTTT
TRBV7-2,TRBD1,few,TRBJ1-6,CASSLGQGPNSPLHF,TGTGCCAGCAGCTTAGGACAGGGCCCGAATTCACCCCTCCACTTT
TRBV12-3/TRBV12-4,.,.,TRBJ2-5,CASSLARLIQETQYF,TGTGCCAGCAGTTTAGCGCGACTCATCCAAGAGACCCAGTACTTC
TRBV7-7,TRBD1,.,TRBJ2-1,CASSSDRANEQFF,TGTGCCAGCAGCTCGGACAGGGCGAATGAGCAGTTCTTC
TRBV12-3/TRBV12-4,.,.,TRBJ2-5,CASSPRDFQETQYF,TGTGCCAGCAGTCCCCGGGACTTCCAAGAGACCCAGTACTTC
TRBV21-1,.,few,TRBJ2-1,CASSKHRGSYNEQFF,TGTGCCAGCAGCAAACACCGAGGTTCCTACAATGAGCAGTTCTTC
TRBV20-1,TRBD2,few,TRBJ2-3,CSASRIAGGTTDTQYF,TGCAGTGCTAGTCGAATAGCGGGAGGGACCACAGATACGCAGTATTTT
TRBV20-1,.,few,TRBJ2-2,CSARGGGNGELFF,TGCAGTGCTAGAGGGGGAGGTAACGGGGAGCTGTTTTTT
TRBV7-2,.,.,TRBJ2-7,CASSRRAGGYEQYF,TGTGCCAGCAGCCGACGCGCCGGGGGCTACGAGCAGTACTTC
TRBV7-2,.,.,TRBJ1-1,CASSSTWDTEAFF,TGTGCCAGCAGTTCCACCTGGGACACTGAAGCTTTCTTT
TRBV29-1,.,.,TRBJ2-3,CSVDRGSSSTDTQYF,TGCAGCGTTGATCGGGGCAGTTCTAGCACAGATACGCAGTATTTT
TRBV10-3,.,.,TRBJ1-1,CAISGGNTEAFF,TGTGCCATATCCGGTGGGAACACTGAAGCTTTCTTT
TRBV4-1,TRBD2,.,TRBJ2-1,CASSRSQLAGVGNEQFF,TGCGCCAGCAGCCGGAGCCAACTAGCGGGAGTTGGAAATGAGCAGTTCTTC
TRBV11-2,TRBD1,few,TRBJ2-5,CASRSLTGPKTQYF,TGTGCCAGCAGATCTCTGACAGGGCCAAAGACCCAGTACTTC
TRBV12-3/TRBV12-4,.,few,TRBJ1-2,CASSPKTDFYGYTF,TGTGCCAGCAGTCCCAAGACAGACTTCTATGGCTACACCTTC
TRBV12-3/TRBV12-4,.,many,TRBJ1-5,CASSLLGGNQPQHF,TGTGCCAGCAGTTTACTGGGAGGGAATCAGCCCCAGCATTTT
TRBV7-2,.,.,TRBJ2-5,CASSLDGLYQETQYF,TGTGCCAGCAGCTTAGACGGATTGTACCAAGAGACCCAGTACTTC
TRBV7-2,.,.,TRBJ2-3,CASSLQGLETDTQYF,TGTGCCAGCAGCTTGCAGGGTTTGGAAACAGATACGCAGTATTTT
TRBV19,TRBD1,few,TRBJ1-5,CASSSTGGQGARQPQHF,TGTGCCAGTAGTTCCACCGGCGGACAGGGGGCGAGGCAGCCCCAGCATTTT
TRBV20-1,.,.,TRBJ2-7,CSARLGYKTYEQYF,TGCAGTGCTAGACTGGGCTACAAGACCTACGAGCAGTACTTC
TRBV5-1,.,.,TRBJ1-4,CASSVTPGRNNEKLFF,TGCGCCAGCAGCGTAACCCCGGGACGAAATAATGAAAAACTGTTTTTT
TRBV7-9,.,.,TRBJ1-6,CASSLEGSNSPLHF,TGTGCCAGCAGCTTAGAGGGCAGCAATTCACCCCTCCACTTT
TRBV12-3/TRBV12-4,TRBD2,.,TRBJ2-1,CASSLALRGGASVFYNEQFF,TGTGCCAGCAGTTTAGCGCTTCGCGGGGGGGCCTCAGTCTTCTACAATGAGCAGTTCTTC
TRBV24-1,.,few,TRBJ2-1,CATRAGFYNEQFF,TGTGCCACCCGAGCCGGATTCTACAATGAGCAGTTCTTC
TRBV12-3/TRBV12-4,.,.,TRBJ2-3,CASSRLGRGGTDTQYF,TGTGCCAGCAGTCGCCTAGGCAGGGGAGGCACAGATACGCAGTATTTT
TRBV28,.,few,TRBJ1-2,CASSLFKQGINGYTF,TGTGCCAGCAGTTTATTTAAACAGGGCATCAATGGCTACACCTTC
TRBV3-1,TRBD1,.,TRBJ2-7,CASSPSRQGKGEQYF,TGTGCCAGCAGCCCCTCCCGACAGGGGAAAGGCGAGCAGTACTTC
TRBV12-3/TRBV12-4,.,.,TRBJ1-6,CASSRQPYNSPLHF,TGTGCCAGCAGCCGGCAGCCGTATAATTCACCCCTCCACTTT
TRBV5-5,.,.,TRBJ2-3,CASSGTLETDTQYF,TGTGCCAGCAGTGGTACCTTGGAGACAGATACGCAGTATTTT
TRBV25-1,.,few,TRBJ1-3,CASAAPGHFSGNTIYF,TGTGCCAGCGCAGCTCCGGGACATTTCTCTGGAAACACCATATATTTT
TRBV20-1,.,many,TRBJ2-5,CSARDGNRYQETQYF,TGCAGTGCTAGAGATGGGAACAGGTACCAAGAGACCCAGTACTTC
TRBV20-1,.,.,TRBJ1-1,CSARRDGPGLNTEAFF,TGCAGTGCTAGACGCGACGGACCAGGGCTGAACACTGAAGCTTTCTTT
TRBV5-6,.,.,TRBJ1-4,CASSRQLLREKLFF,TGTGCCAGCAGCCGACAGTTGTTAAGGGAAAAACTGTTTTTT
TRBV3-1,.,.,TRBJ1-5,CASSQVRSVPPQHF,TGTGCCAGCAGCCAAGTGCGTTCCGTCCCGCCCCAGCATTTT
TRBV20-1,.,few,TRBJ1-1,CSAKEYLGADDTEAFF,TGCAGTGCCAAGGAATATTTGGGAGCGGATGACACTGAAGCTTTCTTT
TRBV20-1,.,few,TRBJ1-1,CSAKGRLNTEAFF,TGCAGTGCTAAGGGCCGACTGAACACTGAAGCTTTCTTT
TRBV7-2,.,.,TRBJ2-3,CASSPQGVADTQYF,TGTGCCAGCAGCCCCCAAGGGGTTGCAGATACGCAGTATTTT
TRBV12-3/TRBV12-4,TRBD1,.,TRBJ1-2,CASQGALDYGYTF,TGTGCCAGCCAGGGGGCCTTGGACTATGGCTACACCTTC
TRBV28,TRBD2,few,TRBJ2-1,CATTSGVYNEQFF,TGTGCCACAACTAGCGGGGTCTACAATGAGCAGTTCTTC
TRBV20-1,.,few,TRBJ2-1,CSALNWRDTYNEQFF,TGCAGTGCCCTGAATTGGCGGGACACTTACAATGAGCAGTTCTTC